This entry concerns a single TCR beta chain. These data are taken from a study of blood T cell repertoires in COVID-19. In the study overall: The origin of the acute and convalescent COVID-19 samples was the United States, Italy and Spain. The analysed material was cDNA or gDNA that came from T cells, B-cell-depleted T cells, or PBMCs.

Clones were read by immunoSEQ multiplex PCR, and TCRdb kept only the in-frame ones, dropping some. The sample holds about 290,000 clones, around 85% seen once. The V and J ends lost 0 bases and 4 bases respectively, with 13 bases between them. The CDR3 has 15 residues. The germline V gene has CDR1 SGHRS and CDR2 YFSETQ. What was sequenced was peripheral blood. This clonotype was obtained from a woman aged 45-60 years with active or convalescent COVID-19. The chain couples TRBV5-1 to TRBJ2-5, with a tentative D call TRBD2 (5 bases). The CDR3 DNA is TGCGCCAGCAGCTTGGGCGGGTGGAAGGGAGAGACCCAGTACTTC. Protein: CASSLGGWKGETQYF. The full variable domain, completed using reference TRBV5-1 and TRBJ2-5, is KAGVTQTPRYLIKTRGQQVTLSCSPISGHRSVSWYQQTPGQGLQFLFEYFSETQRNKGNFPGRFSGRQFSNSRSEMNVSTLELGDSALYLCASSLGGWKGETQYFGPGTRLLVL.